These T cell receptor beta chains were read from a single sample in a study of shared clonotypes between healthy human individuals. TCRdb's table, derived via immunoSEQ multiplex PCR, lists solely in-frame clones and lacks some. The sample shows around 2.1 million clones, 85% to 95% of them seen only once. The sequencing sample was made of naive CD8+ T cells from PBMCs. Receptor source: a man younger than 35 in good health. Some clones in this sample may be carry-over from other donors' samples. The CDR3 runs from the conserved cysteine through the conserved F or W. Each record gives: CDR3 DNA, CDR3 protein, J gene, V gene, clone size, D gene. A D gene is named only where the DNA matches it firmly. Rows give clone size only sometimes, using once, few, many, or a class for an expanded clone.

TGCGCCAGCAGCCAAGACTATCCACAACTGAGTGAGGGCGCAGATACGCAGTATTTT,CASSQDYPQLSEGADTQYF,TRBJ2-3,TRBV4-3,-,-
TGTGCCAGCAGCTATGGGGGGATTTCCACCGGGGAGCTGTTTTTT,CASSYGGISTGELFF,TRBJ2-2,TRBV5-6,once,-
TGCAGCGCGCGCGTGAATGAAAAACTGTTTTTT,CSARVNEKLFF,TRBJ1-4,TRBV29-1,-,-
TGTGCCAGCAGTTTATCACCCCGTTATTCGGTCGGGTTGGCCGGGGAGCTGTTTTTT,CASSLSPRYSVGLAGELFF,TRBJ2-2,TRBV27,-,-
TGTGCCAGCAGCTCACGGACGGCCTTGGATTACGAGCAGTACTTC,CASSSRTALDYEQYF,TRBJ2-7,TRBV7-9,few,-
TGCAGCGTAGTCTGGACTAGCGGGAGTCTAGCCAAAAACATTCAGTACTTC,CSVVWTSGSLAKNIQYF,TRBJ2-4,TRBV29-1,-,TRBD2
TGTGCCAGCAGTTTAGGACCAGGGACTAGCTCAATCCATGAGCAGTTCTTC,CASSLGPGTSSIHEQFF,TRBJ2-1,TRBV27,-,TRBD2
TGTGCCAGCTGCGACAGGGGTTACGAGCAGTACTTC,CASCDRGYEQYF,TRBJ2-7,TRBV2,-,TRBD1
TGTGCCAGCAGCTTTAGCAGGGAGGTGCCTAACTATGGCTACACCTTC,CASSFSREVPNYGYTF,TRBJ1-2,TRBV5-4,-,-
TGTGCCAGCAGTTTCCCTACTAGCGGAATTTACGAGCAGTACTTC,CASSFPTSGIYEQYF,TRBJ2-7,TRBV28,-,TRBD2
TGTGCCAGCAGCTTAGGTAGGGACAGATGGTCCTACGAGCAGTACTTC,CASSLGRDRWSYEQYF,TRBJ2-7,TRBV7-2,-,TRBD1
TGCGCCAGCAGCCAAGTTGTCACTAGCGGCGACTACGAGCAGTACTTC,CASSQVVTSGDYEQYF,TRBJ2-7,TRBV4-1,-,TRBD2
TGCGCCAGCAGCCAGGGGACAGGGCGTGGAGAGACCCAGTACTTC,CASSQGTGRGETQYF,TRBJ2-5,TRBV4-3,-,TRBD1
TGTGCCAGCAGTTCGGACAGGGGTAATGGCTACACCTTC,CASSSDRGNGYTF,TRBJ1-2,TRBV6-5,-,TRBD1
TGTGCCAGCAGGGACAGGGAGCTCAATCAGCCCCAGCATTTT,CASRDRELNQPQHF,TRBJ1-5,TRBV27,-,TRBD1
TGTGCCAGCAGTTACTATTCAGGTCCCCATGGCGGGGAGCAGTTCTTC,CASSYYSGPHGGEQFF,TRBJ2-1,TRBV6-7,-,-
TGTGCCAGCAGCTCAGGGACTAGCGGAGGACGGGGCACAGATACGCAGTATTTT,CASSSGTSGGRGTDTQYF,TRBJ2-3,TRBV7-2,-,TRBD2